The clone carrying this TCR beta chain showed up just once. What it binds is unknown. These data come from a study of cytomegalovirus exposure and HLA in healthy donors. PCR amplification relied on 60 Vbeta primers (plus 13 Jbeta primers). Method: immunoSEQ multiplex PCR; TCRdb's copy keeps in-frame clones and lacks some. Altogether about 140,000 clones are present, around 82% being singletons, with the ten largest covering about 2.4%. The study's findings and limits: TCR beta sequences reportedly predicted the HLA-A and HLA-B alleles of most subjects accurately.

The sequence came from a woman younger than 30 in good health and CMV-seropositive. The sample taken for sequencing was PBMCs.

CDR3 DNA: TGTGCCAGCAGCCCTCCGGGAGCCTACGAGCAGTACTTC. Encoded protein: CASSPPGAYEQYF. The rearrangement joins TRBV13 to TRBJ2-7, with a tentative D call TRBD2 (6 bases). There are 13 residues in the CDR3. V shed 5 bases and J shed 2 bases, with 10 bases lying between them. Germline CDR1 PRHDT, CDR2 FYEKMQ (reference sequence).